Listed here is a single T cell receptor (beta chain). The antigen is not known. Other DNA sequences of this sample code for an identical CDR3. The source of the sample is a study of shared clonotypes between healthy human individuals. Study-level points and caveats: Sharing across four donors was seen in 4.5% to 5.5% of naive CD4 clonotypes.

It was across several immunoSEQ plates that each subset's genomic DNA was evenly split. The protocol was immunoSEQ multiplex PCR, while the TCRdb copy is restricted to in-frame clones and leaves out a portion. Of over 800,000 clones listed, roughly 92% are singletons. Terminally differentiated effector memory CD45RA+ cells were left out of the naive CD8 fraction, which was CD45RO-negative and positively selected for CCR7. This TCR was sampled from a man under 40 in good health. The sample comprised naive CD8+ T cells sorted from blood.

In DNA form, the CDR3 reads TGTGCCAGCAGTTTAATCCCTAGCTCCTACAATGAGCAGTTCTTC. Encoded protein: CASSLIPSSYNEQFF. The V call is TRBV27, the J call TRBJ2-1; D is undetermined. V gave up 2 bases and J gave up 0 bases, with 8 bases separating them. The CDR3 is made up of 15 amino acids. Germline V gene lookup returns CDR1 MNHEY and CDR2 SMNVEV (reference sequence).